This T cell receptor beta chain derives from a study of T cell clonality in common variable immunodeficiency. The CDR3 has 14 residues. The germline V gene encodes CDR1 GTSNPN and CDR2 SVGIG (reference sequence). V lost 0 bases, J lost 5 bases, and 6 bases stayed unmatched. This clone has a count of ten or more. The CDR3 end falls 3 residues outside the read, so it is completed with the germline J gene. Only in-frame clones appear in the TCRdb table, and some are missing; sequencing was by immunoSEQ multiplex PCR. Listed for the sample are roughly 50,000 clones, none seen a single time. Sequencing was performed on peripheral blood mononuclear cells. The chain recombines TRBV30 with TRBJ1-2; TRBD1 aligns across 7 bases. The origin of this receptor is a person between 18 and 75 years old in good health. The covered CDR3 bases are TGTGCCTGGAGTGTTTACAGGGGAGGTTATGGC. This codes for CAWSVYRGGYG. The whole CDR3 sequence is CAWSVYRGGYGYTF.